This passage covers 18 T cell receptor beta chains from one sample sequenced in a study of Ad26.COV2.S vaccination and SARS-CoV-2 variants. The method was immunoSEQ multiplex PCR; TCRdb's version includes in-frame clones alone and lacks a portion of them. Of about 410,000 clones in the sample, around 92% were seen once. This sample's treatment: 15 to 20 received Ad26.COV2.S at low or high dose, single or two shots; 5 received placebo; per-sample allocation not given. Day 63 after the first injection of vaccine or placebo was the sampling time. The specimen comprised peripheral blood, sampled in a trial of Ad26.COV2.S vaccine versus placebo. All receptors derive from a person aged 18-60 years who received the Ad26.COV2.S COVID-19 vaccine or a placebo.

The chain is built from TRBV5-4 and TRBJ1-1; D not resolved. Per the germline V gene, CDR1 is SGHNT and CDR2 is YYREEE (reference sequence). V lost 1 base and J lost 4, with 8 bases in between. The CDR3 contains 13 residues. CDR3 bases: TGTGCCAGCAGCTTGAACACGGGCACTGAAGCTTTCTTT. Translation: CASSLNTGTEAFF.

This chain joins TRBV7-6 and TRBJ1-5, with D perhaps TRBD1 (5 bases). The germline gives CDR1 SGHVS, CDR2 FNYEAQ. The CDR3 is 15 residues long. The V and J ends lost 5 bases and 5 bases respectively, with 16 bases between them. The CDR3 nucleotides are TGTGCCAGCAGCCAGGGCCTTGGTGACCATCAGCCCCAGCATTTT. The encoded protein is CASSQGLGDHQPQHF.

CDR3 coding DNA: TGTGCCAGCAGCTTAGGGTCCGGAGGGGTCGGCACAGATACGCAGTATTTT. Translating it yields CASSLGSGGVGTDTQYF. V and J are TRBV11-3 and TRBJ2-3, with TRBD2 as a possible D gene (6 bases). CDR3 length: 17 amino acids. Per the germline V gene, CDR1 is SGHNT and CDR2 is YENEEA. V was clipped by 1 base and J by 1 base, with 15 bases between them. Drawing the rest from reference TRBV11-3 and TRBJ2-3, the complete variable domain is EAGVVQSPRYKIIEKKQPVAFWCNPISGHNTLYWYLQNLGQGPELLIRYENEEAVDDSQLPKDRFSAERLKGVDSTLKIQPAELGDSAVYLCASSLGSGGVGTDTQYFGPGTRLTVL.

The chain links TRBV20-1 to TRBJ1-2, with D possibly being TRBD1 (6 bases). Trimming pared 3 bases from V and 3 bases from J, leaving 14 bases between. Germline V gene lookup returns CDR1 DFQATT and CDR2 SNEGSKA (reference sequence). The length of the CDR3 is 14 residues. Written as DNA, the CDR3 is TGCAGTGCTAGTAGGGGGGGAGGGGACTATGGCTACACCTTC. It encodes CSASRGGGDYGYTF.

The V gene is TRBV10-3, the J gene TRBJ2-7; maybe TRBD2 (5 bases). Germline loops: CDR1 ENHRY, CDR2 SYGVKD. The CDR3 runs to 15 residues. V dropped 3 bases and J dropped 3 bases, with 15 bases sitting between them. CDR3 sequence: CAISEPASLSYEQYF. CDR3 nucleotide sequence: TGTGCCATCAGTGAACCGGCTAGCCTTAGCTACGAGCAGTACTTC.

The CDR3 loop is CASSYGWPNTGELFF. The CDR3 coding sequence is TGTGCCAGCAGCTACGGTTGGCCGAACACCGGGGAGCTGTTTTTT. This sequence joins TRBV7-2 and TRBJ2-2; D ambiguous. Germline V CDR1 and CDR2: SGHTA, FQGNSA. Trimming cost V 4 bases and J 0 bases, with 9 bases left between them. The CDR3 extends over 15 amino acids.

The CDR3 DNA reads as TGTGCCAGCAGTTACTCCGCAGTTAACTATGGCTACACCTTC. Protein sequence: CASSYSAVNYGYTF. This chain connects TRBV6-5 to TRBJ1-2, with D unclear. V was trimmed by 0 bases and J by 1 base, leaving 6 bases between them. The germline gives CDR1 MNHEY, CDR2 SVGAGI. The CDR3 extends over 14 amino acids.

The genes are TRBV6-2 or TRBV6-3 and TRBJ1-2; D might be TRBD1 (6 bases). V was trimmed by 4 bases and J by 6 bases, leaving 12 bases between them. The germline V gene encodes CDR1 MNHEY and CDR2 SVGEGT. This CDR3 is 13 amino acids long. The DNA of the CDR3 is TGTGCCAGCAGTTTACAGGGTTTTGATGGCTACACCTTC. As protein: CASSLQGFDGYTF.

About this clone itself: Other DNA sequences in this specimen translate into the identical CDR3. The chain combines TRBV7-2 with TRBJ2-7, with D perhaps matching TRBD1 (6 bases). V gave up 1 base and J gave up 2 bases, with 9 bases separating them. The CDR3 spans 14 residues. Per the germline V gene, CDR1 is SGHTA and CDR2 is FQGNSA. CDR3 sequence: CASSLVGAAYEQYF. CDR3 sequence (DNA): TGTGCCAGCAGCTTAGTGGGGGCTGCCTACGAGCAGTACTTC. The full variable domain, in which reference TRBV7-2 and TRBJ2-7 provide the parts outside the CDR3, is GAGVSQSPSNKVTEKGKDVELRCDPISGHTALYWYRQSLGQGLEFLIYFQGNSAPDKSGLPSDRFSAERTGGSVSTLTIQRTQQEDSAVYLCASSLVGAAYEQYFGPGTRLTVT.

The CDR3, as DNA: TGTGCAAGTCGCTTAGACCCATTGGATAACCAATTTAGAGAACGAGGGGACGAGCAGTACTTC. It specifies CASRLDPLDNQFRERGDEQYF. The chain uses TRBV12-2 and TRBJ2-7. TRBV12-2 is an annotated pseudogene. The CDR3 is 21 residues long.

The genes are TRBV7-2 and TRBJ2-3; TRBD1 matches 7 bases. The CDR3 is 14 amino acids. V gave up 5 bases and J gave up 4 bases; unmatched junction bases: 6. Germline V lookup: CDR1 SGHTA, CDR2 FQGNSA. The CDR3 nucleotides read TGTGCCAGCAGCATTGACAGGGTGGCAGATACGCAGTATTTT. It encodes CASSIDRVADTQYF. The variable domain in full, completed from reference TRBV7-2 and TRBJ2-3, reads GAGVSQSPSNKVTEKGKDVELRCDPISGHTALYWYRQSLGQGLEFLIYFQGNSAPDKSGLPSDRFSAERTGGSVSTLTIQRTQQEDSAVYLCASSIDRVADTQYFGPGTRLTVL.

This chain uses TRBV7-9 with TRBJ1-3, with D perhaps TRBD1 (5 bases). V lost 0 bases, J lost 0 bases, and 15 bases lay in between. The CDR3 has 18 amino acids. Looked up from germline, CDR1 is SEHNR and CDR2 is FQNEAQ (reference sequence). The CDR3 DNA sequence: TGTGCCAGCAGCTTAGCGCCGGGTCAGGGTCCCTCTGGAAACACCATATATTTT. Translating it yields CASSLAPGQGPSGNTIYF.

The CDR3 region has the DNA TGTGCCAGCAGTTTGACAGGGCGACTAGCGGGGGGAGGCAATGAGCAGTTCTTC. Amino acids: CASSLTGRLAGGGNEQFF. This chain connects TRBV27 to TRBJ2-1; 13 positions agree with TRBD2. V was pared by 3 bases and J by 6 bases, with 11 bases of the junction left unmatched. This CDR3 comprises 18 residues. In germline, CDR1 is MNHEY, CDR2 SMNVEV (reference sequence).

The chain uses TRBV13 and TRBJ1-2; tentatively, D is TRBD1 (5 bases). The CDR3 loop spans 13 amino acids. The germline V gene has CDR1 PRHDT and CDR2 FYEKMQ (reference sequence). The germline V and J ends were trimmed by 5 bases and 7 bases, with 14 bases remaining between them. The CDR3 here is CASSRGKFPGYTF. The DNA of the CDR3 is TGTGCCAGCAGCCGGGGGAAGTTTCCTGGCTACACCTTC.

The V call is TRBV19, the J call TRBJ2-2; D remains ambiguous. The CDR3 length is 17 residues. V gave up 1 base and J gave up 4 bases, with 16 bases separating them. CDR1 and CDR2 from the germline V gene are LNHDA and SQIVND (reference sequence). The chain's CDR3 is CASSIVLDAASTGELFF. The CDR3 DNA is TGTGCCAGTAGTATAGTCCTGGACGCAGCTAGCACCGGGGAGCTGTTTTTT. Using reference TRBV19 and TRBJ2-2 for the parts outside the CDR3, the full variable domain is DGGITQSPKYLFRKEGQNVTLSCEQNLNHDAMYWYRQDPGQGLRLIYYSQIVNDFQKGDIAEGYSVSREKKESFPLTVTSAQKNPTAFYLCASSIVLDAASTGELFFGEGSRLTVL.

This chain's CDR3 is CASSPGGARGYTF. In DNA, the CDR3 is TGTGCCAGCAGTCCCGGGGGCGCGAGGGGCTACACCTTC. The chain uses TRBV12-3 or TRBV12-4 and TRBJ1-2; TRBD1 is a possible D gene (6 bases). The CDR3 has 13 residues. Trimming cost V 5 bases and J 8 bases, with 15 bases left between them.

J is TRBJ2-2 and V is TRBV7-2; the match to TRBD2 covers 7 bases. The V gene's germline CDR1 is SGHTA and CDR2 FQGNSA. J lost 7 bases, V lost 5 bases, and 7 bases had no gene match. The CDR3 sequence is 14 residues long. CDR3 region: CASSLYPGGGELFF. The CDR3 DNA is TGTGCCAGCAGCCTTTATCCGGGGGGCGGGGAGCTGTTTTTT. The whole variable domain, remainder taken from reference TRBV7-2 and TRBJ2-2, is GAGVSQSPSNKVTEKGKDVELRCDPISGHTALYWYRQSLGQGLEFLIYFQGNSAPDKSGLPSDRFSAERTGGSVSTLTIQRTQQEDSAVYLCASSLYPGGGELFFGEGSRLTVL.

The rearrangement uses TRBV6-2 or TRBV6-3 and TRBJ2-1; tentatively, D is TRBD1 (6 bases). The CDR3 loop spans 18 amino acids. Germline assignment: CDR1 MNHEY and CDR2 SVGEGT. The germline V and J ends were trimmed by 0 bases and 0 bases, with 15 bases remaining between them. The CDR3 nucleotides are TGTGCCAGCAGTTACTCGTTTCGGGACACGAGCTCCTACAATGAGCAGTTCTTC. It yields the protein CASSYSFRDTSSYNEQFF.